The rows below give T cell receptor beta chains drawn from one sample of a study of T cell responses to AZD1222 COVID-19 vaccine. Clones were read by immunoSEQ multiplex PCR, and TCRdb kept only the in-frame ones, dropping some. The sample records more than 85,000 clones, approximately 87% being singletons. Sequenced here: peripheral blood, sampled on day 0 of AZD1222 vaccination. These receptors were taken from an adult in good health. CDR3s include the opening cysteine and the closing phenylalanine or tryptophan. A D gene is named only where the DNA matches it firmly. Rows may omit the clone size; those that give it use once, few, many or a size class.

D gene: NA; J gene: TRBJ1-2; V gene: TRBV30; clone size: NA; CDR3 DNA: TGTGCCTGGAACAGGGCTGCCTATGGCTACACCTTC; CDR3 protein: CAWNRAAYGYTF
D gene: NA; J gene: TRBJ1-1; V gene: TRBV9; clone size: NA; CDR3 DNA: TGTGCCAGCAGCGTAGAGGGCGCGGTAACGGGCACTGAAGCTTTCTTT; CDR3 protein: CASSVEGAVTGTEAFF
D gene: TRBD1; J gene: TRBJ2-5; V gene: TRBV6-5; clone size: NA; CDR3 DNA: TGTGCCAGCAGCACTCGGGACAGTTCAGAGACCCAGTACTTC; CDR3 protein: CASSTRDSSETQYF
D gene: TRBD1; J gene: TRBJ1-3; V gene: TRBV7-2; clone size: once; CDR3 DNA: TGTGCCAGCAGCCCTCAGGGACAGGGCGCTGGAAACACCATATATTTT; CDR3 protein: CASSPQGQGAGNTIYF
D gene: NA; J gene: TRBJ2-2; V gene: TRBV11-3; clone size: NA; CDR3 DNA: TGTGCCAGCAGCTTAACAGGGAGGAACGGGGAGCTGTTTTTT; CDR3 protein: CASSLTGRNGELFF
D gene: NA; J gene: TRBJ1-2; V gene: TRBV5-1; clone size: NA; CDR3 DNA: TGCGCCAGCAGCCAGACTTGGACTACTGCGATTTACTATGGCTACACCTTC; CDR3 protein: CASSQTWTTAIYYGYTF
D gene: NA; J gene: TRBJ1-5; V gene: TRBV28; clone size: few; CDR3 DNA: TGTGCCAGCACCTCCGCAACGGGGGTGCATCAGCCCCAGCATTTT; CDR3 protein: CASTSATGVHQPQHF
D gene: NA; J gene: TRBJ1-2; V gene: TRBV4-3; clone size: NA; CDR3 DNA: TGCGCCAGCAGCCAAGCAGCCTTCTATGGCTACACCTTC; CDR3 protein: CASSQAAFYGYTF
D gene: NA; J gene: TRBJ1-5; V gene: TRBV27; clone size: NA; CDR3 DNA: TGTGCCAGCAGTGACAGGCGAGATCAGCCCCAGCATTTT; CDR3 protein: CASSDRRDQPQHF
D gene: NA; J gene: TRBJ1-6; V gene: TRBV5-6; clone size: NA; CDR3 DNA: TGTGCCAGCAGCTTTGGAAGCTCCTATAATTCACCCCTCCACTTT; CDR3 protein: CASSFGSSYNSPLHF
D gene: NA; J gene: TRBJ1-5; V gene: TRBV18; clone size: NA; CDR3 DNA: TGTGCCAGCTCCCCAACGGTAAATCAGCCCCAGCATTTT; CDR3 protein: CASSPTVNQPQHF
D gene: NA; J gene: TRBJ2-7; V gene: TRBV6-2/TRBV6-3; clone size: NA; CDR3 DNA: TGTGCCAGCAGTTCATCCTCCTACGAGCAGTACTTC; CDR3 protein: CASSSSSYEQYF
D gene: TRBD2; J gene: TRBJ2-5; V gene: TRBV5-1; clone size: NA; CDR3 DNA: TGCGCCAGCAGCTTGGCGGGTAGCGGGGGGCAAGAGACCCAGTACTTC; CDR3 protein: CASSLAGSGGQETQYF
D gene: NA; J gene: TRBJ1-2; V gene: TRBV5-4; clone size: NA; CDR3 DNA: TGTGCCAGCAGCTTCGGGAGCTACTATGGCTACACCTTC; CDR3 protein: CASSFGSYYGYTF